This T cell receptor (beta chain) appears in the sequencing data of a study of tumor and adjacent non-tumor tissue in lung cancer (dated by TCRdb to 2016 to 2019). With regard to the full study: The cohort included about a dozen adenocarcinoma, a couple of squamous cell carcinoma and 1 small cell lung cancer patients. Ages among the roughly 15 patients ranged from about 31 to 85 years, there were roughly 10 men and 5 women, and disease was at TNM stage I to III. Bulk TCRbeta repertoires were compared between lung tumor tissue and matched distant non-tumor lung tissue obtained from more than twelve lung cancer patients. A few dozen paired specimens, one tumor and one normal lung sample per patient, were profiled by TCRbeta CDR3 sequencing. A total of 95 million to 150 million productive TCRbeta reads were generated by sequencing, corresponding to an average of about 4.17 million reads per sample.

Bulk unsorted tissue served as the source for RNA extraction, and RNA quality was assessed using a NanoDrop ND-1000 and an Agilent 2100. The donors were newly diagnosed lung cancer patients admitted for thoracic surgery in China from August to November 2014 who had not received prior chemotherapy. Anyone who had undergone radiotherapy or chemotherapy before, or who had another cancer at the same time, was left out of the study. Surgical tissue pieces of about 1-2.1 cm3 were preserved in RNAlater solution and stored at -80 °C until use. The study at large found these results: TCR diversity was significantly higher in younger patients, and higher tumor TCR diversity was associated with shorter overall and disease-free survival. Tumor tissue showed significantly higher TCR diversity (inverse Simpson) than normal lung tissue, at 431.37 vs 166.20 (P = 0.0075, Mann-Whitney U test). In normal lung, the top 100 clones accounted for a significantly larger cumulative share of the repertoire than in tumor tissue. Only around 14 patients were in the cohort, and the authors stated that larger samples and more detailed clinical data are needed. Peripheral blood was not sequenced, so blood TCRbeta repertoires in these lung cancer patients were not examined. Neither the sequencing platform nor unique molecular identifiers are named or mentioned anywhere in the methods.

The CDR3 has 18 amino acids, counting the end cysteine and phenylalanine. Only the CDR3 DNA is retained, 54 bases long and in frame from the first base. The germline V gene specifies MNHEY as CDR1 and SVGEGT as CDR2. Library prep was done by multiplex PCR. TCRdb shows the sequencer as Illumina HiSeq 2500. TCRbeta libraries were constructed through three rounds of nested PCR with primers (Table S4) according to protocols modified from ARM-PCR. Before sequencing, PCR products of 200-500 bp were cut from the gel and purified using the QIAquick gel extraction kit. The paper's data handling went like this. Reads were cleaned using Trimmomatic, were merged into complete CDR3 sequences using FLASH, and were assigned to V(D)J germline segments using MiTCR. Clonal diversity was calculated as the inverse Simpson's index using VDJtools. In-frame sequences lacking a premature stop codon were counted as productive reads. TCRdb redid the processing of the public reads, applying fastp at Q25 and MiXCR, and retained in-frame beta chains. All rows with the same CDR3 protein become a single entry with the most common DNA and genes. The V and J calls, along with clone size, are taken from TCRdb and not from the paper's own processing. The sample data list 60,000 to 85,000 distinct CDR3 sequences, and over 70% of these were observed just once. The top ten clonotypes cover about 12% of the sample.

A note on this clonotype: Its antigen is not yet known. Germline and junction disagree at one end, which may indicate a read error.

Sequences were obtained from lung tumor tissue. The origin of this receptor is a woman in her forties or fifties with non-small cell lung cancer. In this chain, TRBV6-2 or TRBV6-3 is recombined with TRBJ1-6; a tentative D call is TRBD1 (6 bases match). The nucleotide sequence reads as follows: TGTGCCAGCAGTTACGCCGGACAGTTTGGGATCGATAATTTACCCCTCAACTTT. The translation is CASSYAGQFGIDNLPLNF.